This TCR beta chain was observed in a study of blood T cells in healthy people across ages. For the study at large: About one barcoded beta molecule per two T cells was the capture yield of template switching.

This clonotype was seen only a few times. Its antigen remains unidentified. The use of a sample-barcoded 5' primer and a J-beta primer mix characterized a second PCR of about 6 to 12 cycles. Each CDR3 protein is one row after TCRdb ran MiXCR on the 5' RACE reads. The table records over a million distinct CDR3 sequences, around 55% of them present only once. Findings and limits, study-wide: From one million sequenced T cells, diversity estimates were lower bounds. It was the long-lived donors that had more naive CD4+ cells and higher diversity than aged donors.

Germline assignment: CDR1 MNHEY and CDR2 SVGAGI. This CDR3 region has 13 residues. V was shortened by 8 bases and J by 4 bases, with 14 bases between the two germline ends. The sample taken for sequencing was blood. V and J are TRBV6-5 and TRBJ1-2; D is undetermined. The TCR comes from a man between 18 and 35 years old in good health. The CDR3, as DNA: TGTGCCAGCCAGCTCCTACCGGTCTATGGCTACACCTTC. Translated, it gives CASQLLPVYGYTF.